Included here is one TCR beta chain sequence, with context. This sample was taken from a study of T cell changes during pregnancy in multiple sclerosis. Repertoires were generated with immunoSEQ multiplex PCR, while TCRdb's copy carries only in-frame clones and drops some. The table has tens of thousands of clones, about 89% seen once; the top ten hold around 11%. The sample here was CD8+ T cells from peripheral blood mononuclear cells, taken in the third trimester of pregnancy. The sequence came from a female donor with multiple sclerosis, enrolled in a pregnancy study.

The CDR3, as DNA: TGTGCCAGCAGTGACCCACAGGGGGGAGAGACCCAGTACTTC. Translated, it gives CASSDPQGGETQYF. The chain combines TRBV25-1 with TRBJ2-5, with TRBD1 matching 8 bases. The V gene end was trimmed by 3 bases and the J gene end by 4 bases; junction bases not matched to a gene: 4. There are 14 residues in the CDR3. Germline V CDR1 and CDR2: MGHDK, SYGVNS.